Below, 23 T cell receptor beta chains from the same sample are listed, as sequenced in a study of T cell repertoires in cytomegalovirus infection. TCRdb re-analysed the reads in MiXCR, keeping a single row per CDR3 protein. Among 290,000 or so distinct CDR3 sequences, roughly 9.3% were seen once, and the ten largest hold approximately 2.4%. Sequences were obtained from PBMCs. The receptors were sampled from a human donor in good health (CMV status not recorded). Some clones in this sample may be carry-over from other donors' samples.

The rearrangement uses TRBV18 and TRBJ2-7; no clear D. Germline assignment: CDR1 KGHSH and CDR2 LQKENI. CDR3 length equals 12 residues. V dropped 2 bases and J dropped 6 bases, with 8 bases sitting between them. CDR3 sequence: CASSPDSGEQYV. CDR3 DNA: TGTGCCAGCTCACCAGATTCGGGCGAGCAGTACGTC.

This clonotype came up many times. The gene calls are TRBV4-1 and TRBJ2-3; 8 bases agree with TRBD2. CDR3 size: 15 residues. Trimming at V came to 0 bases and at J to 3 bases, leaving 2 bases not matched to a gene. Germline V gene data show CDR1 as MGHRA and CDR2 as YSYEKL. CDR3 in DNA: TGCGCCAGCAGCCAAGAAATAGCGGGAACAGATACGCAGTATTTT. Translating gives CASSQEIAGTDTQYF.

The gene calls are TRBV6-2 or TRBV6-3 and TRBJ1-5; D is unclear. This CDR3 is 13 amino acids long. V was trimmed by 2 bases and J by 3 bases, leaving 5 bases between them. Germline V lookup: CDR1 MNHEY, CDR2 SVGEGT. The CDR3 DNA reads as TGTGCCAGCAGTTACGGGATCAATCAGCCCCAGCATTTT. It specifies CASSYGINQPQHF.

This clonotype has a handful of counts. The chain links TRBV5-6 to TRBJ1-2; D remains unclear. The CDR3 has 12 residues. In germline, CDR1 is SGHDT, CDR2 YYEEEE. V lost 2 bases to trimming and J lost 7 bases, with 9 bases between them. The DNA for the CDR3 is TGTGCCAGCAGCTTTCCGGGTGGTGGCTACACCTTC. It encodes CASSFPGGGYTF.

This clonotype was counted many times. The chain links TRBV6-2 or TRBV6-3 to TRBJ1-5; maybe TRBD1 (5 bases). The CDR3 runs 11 residues. Between the trimmed V and J ends, which lost 6 bases and 8 bases, there was a span of 8 bases. Germline V lookup: CDR1 MNHEY, CDR2 SVGEGT. The DNA for the CDR3 is TGTGCCAGCAGCCAAGGGGAGCCCCAGCATTTT. Its translation: CASSQGEPQHF.

The chain is built from TRBV12-3 or TRBV12-4 and TRBJ1-3; D not resolved. The CDR3 consists of 15 residues. V lost 6 bases to trimming and J lost 2 bases, with 14 bases between them. The CDR3 sequence: CASSLRGWPGNTIYF. The CDR3 bases are TGTGCCAGCAGCCTGAGAGGGTGGCCTGGAAACACCATATATTTT.

At least ten counts were recorded for this clonotype. The rearrangement uses TRBV6-1 and TRBJ1-5; D unresolved. The length of the CDR3 is 14 residues. V was trimmed by 2 bases and J by 4 bases, leaving 9 bases between them. Per germline, CDR1 MNHNS and CDR2 SASEGT. CDR3 residues: CASSERDGNQPQHF. The CDR3, as DNA: TGTGCCAGCAGTGAACGAGACGGAAATCAGCCCCAGCATTTT.

The V and J genes are TRBV28 and TRBJ1-5; 8 nucleotides align to TRBD1. The CDR3 is 14 residues long. Germline CDR1 reads MDHEN; CDR2 reads SYDVKM. The V gene end was trimmed by 4 bases and the J gene end by 7 bases; junction bases not matched to a gene: 6. The CDR3 sequence is CASSSGGGGQPQHF. The CDR3 nucleotides are TGTGCCAGCAGTTCAGGGGGCGGAGGCCAGCCCCAGCATTTT.

This clonotype was seen repeatedly, ten times or more. The chain recombines TRBV7-6 with TRBJ1-2, with 10 bases that match TRBD1. The germline V gene has CDR1 SGHVS and CDR2 FNYEAQ. Unmatched junction bases numbered 11, after V lost 4 bases and J lost 0 bases. CDR3 size: 18 residues. The CDR3 reads CASSSLEGGQGANYGYTF. The CDR3 nucleotides are TGTGCCAGCAGCTCCCTAGAAGGCGGACAGGGGGCTAACTATGGCTACACCTTC.

The sample holds many counts of this clonotype. The genes are TRBV3-1 and TRBJ1-1; D is ambiguous. Germline-derived CDR1 and CDR2 are LGHDT and YNNKEL (reference sequence). Trimming shortened V by 0 bases and J by 6 bases, and 11 bases separated the two germline ends. This CDR3 has 14 amino acids. The CDR3 here is CASSQDGVVPEAFF. The CDR3, as DNA: TGTGCCAGCAGCCAAGACGGGGTCGTCCCTGAAGCTTTCTTT. The full variable domain, in which reference TRBV3-1 and TRBJ1-1 provide the parts outside the CDR3, is DTAVSQTPKYLVTQMGNDKSIKCEQNLGHDTMYWYKQDSKKFLKIMFSYNNKELIINETVPNRFSPKSPDKAHLNLHINSLELGDSAVYFCASSQDGVVPEAFFGQGTRLTVV.

Ten or more counts support this clonotype. The CDR3: CASSGTGEKLFF. The DNA of the CDR3 is TGTGCCAGCAGCGGCACAGGGGAAAAACTGTTTTTT. The chain uses TRBV7-9 and TRBJ1-4; the D gene is possibly TRBD1 (6 bases). CDR1 is SEHNR and CDR2 is FQNEAQ in the germline V gene (reference sequence). Trimming left V 5 bases short and J 8 bases short, with 9 bases between. The CDR3 sequence is 12 residues long.

This clonotype came up a few times. This chain connects TRBV28 to TRBJ2-3; the match to TRBD2 covers 8 bases. The CDR3 consists of 16 residues. V lost 7 bases to trimming and J lost 0 bases; unmatched junction nucleotides: 9. Germline CDR1 reads MDHEN; CDR2 reads SYDVKM. CDR3 residues: CASISGVLPSTDTQYF. CDR3 DNA sequence: TGTGCCAGCATTAGCGGGGTTCTACCTAGCACAGATACGCAGTATTTT.

This clonotype has a count of ten or more. The J gene is TRBJ1-2, the V gene TRBV7-2, with TRBD1 matching 7 bases. CDR1 and CDR2 from the germline V gene are SGHTA and FQGNSA. Trimming cost V 7 bases and J 3 bases; bases outside gene matches: 14. The CDR3 loop spans 16 amino acids. The CDR3 loop is CASTSFGTDRHYGYTF. CDR3 DNA sequence: TGTGCCAGCACGAGCTTCGGGACAGATCGGCACTATGGCTACACCTTC.

This clonotype has ten or more counts. V usage is TRBV6-2 or TRBV6-3 and J usage is TRBJ1-5, with unresolved D. V was pared by 6 bases and J by 1 base, with 19 bases between. CDR1 is MNHEY, CDR2 SVGEGT, per germline. The CDR3 length is 17 residues. CDR3 sequence: CASRAPGWDVSNQPQHF. The DNA of the CDR3 is TGTGCCAGCAGGGCGCCCGGCTGGGATGTAAGCAATCAGCCCCAGCATTTT.

In this sample, this clonotype turned up many times. CDR3 nucleotide sequence: TGTGCCAGCAGTTATCGCTCCGGGACAGGGGAAGAGACCCAGTACTTC. Its protein is CASSYRSGTGEETQYF. This chain connects TRBV6-6 to TRBJ2-5; 10 bases agree with TRBD1. V trimming: 3 bases; J trimming: 3 bases; junction bases outside the gene matches: 7. CDR3 length: 16 amino acids. The germline V gene has CDR1 MNHNY and CDR2 SVGAGI (reference sequence).

This clonotype came up many times. The chain uses TRBV27 and TRBJ2-7; 7 bases agree with TRBD1. The CDR3 spans 13 residues. Germline CDR1 reads MNHEY; CDR2 reads SMNVEV (reference sequence). Losses at the gene ends were 4 bases for V and 6 bases for J; bases not matched to a gene: 6. The CDR3 DNA follows: TGTGCCAGCAGTTCACAGGGGAGTTCCGAGCAGTACGTC. Translation gives CASSSQGSSEQYV.

This clonotype has a count of ten or more. The chain carries TRBV28 and TRBJ2-2; TRBD1 matches 7 bases. The junction had 6 bases not matched to a gene; V was cut back by 3 bases and J by 2 bases. The CDR3 length is 16 residues. CDR1 is MDHEN and CDR2 is SYDVKM in the germline V gene. The CDR3 coding sequence is TGTGCCAGCAGTTTCGCCAGGGGGACAAACACCGGGGAGCTGTTTTTT. Protein sequence: CASSFARGTNTGELFF.

This clonotype was seen ten or more times. The chain links TRBV7-2 to TRBJ1-5, with unresolved D. Germline V CDR1 and CDR2: SGHTA, FQGNSA. The CDR3 length is 11 residues. Trimming shortened V by 6 bases and J by 9 bases, and 9 bases separated the two germline ends. The DNA for the CDR3 is TGTGCCAGCAGGTCCTTGGGGCCCCAGCATTTT. It translates to CASRSLGPQHF.

The chain combines TRBV19 with TRBJ1-5, with 10 bases aligning to TRBD1. The V segment lost 6 bases and the J segment 7 bases; nucleotides outside the gene matches: 15. Germline CDR1 LNHDA, CDR2 SQIVND (reference sequence). The CDR3 contains 17 residues. CDR3 sequence reads: CASRSRDRDRGYQPQHF. The CDR3 region has the DNA TGTGCCAGTAGGTCCCGGGACAGGGACAGGGGTTACCAGCCCCAGCATTTT.

This clonotype came up many times. For the CDR3, the DNA is TGTGCCAGCGCCTCCGGGACAGCGAACACCGGGGAGCTGTTTTTT. Its translation: CASASGTANTGELFF. The genes are TRBV12-3 or TRBV12-4 and TRBJ2-2; 7 bases match TRBD1. With 8 bases clipped from V and 0 bases from J, the junction kept 6 bases outside the gene matches. The CDR3 extends over 15 amino acids.

This clonotype was counted ten times or more. The chain has TRBV7-9 and TRBJ1-5; 7 positions match TRBD1. V shed 5 bases, J shed 7 bases, and the junction held 8 bases outside the gene matches. Per the germline V gene, CDR1 is SEHNR and CDR2 is FQNEAQ (reference sequence). CDR3 size: 14 residues. In DNA form, the CDR3 reads TGTGCCAGCAGCGGTACAGGGGAGGGACAGCCCCAGCATTTT. This encodes CASSGTGEGQPQHF.

This clonotype was observed a few times. The rearrangement uses TRBV15 and TRBJ1-1; 7 nucleotides agree with TRBD1. After removal of 0 bases from V and 2 bases from J, the junction contained 3 bases not matched to a gene. CDR1 and CDR2 (germline): LNHNV, YYDKDF (reference sequence). The CDR3 loop spans 15 amino acids. The CDR3 sequence: CATSREGGGNTEAFF. CDR3 nucleotide sequence: TGTGCCACCAGCAGAGAAGGGGGCGGAAACACTGAAGCTTTCTTT.

This clonotype was observed at least ten times. The V call is TRBV20-1, the J call TRBJ2-7; tentatively, D is TRBD1 (6 bases). The V gene's germline CDR1 is DFQATT and CDR2 SNEGSKA (reference sequence). The CDR3 has 13 residues. Trimming took 5 bases from V and 4 from J, leaving 15 bases between them. Here the CDR3 reads CSAWDPQGYEQYV. The CDR3 DNA reads as TGCAGTGCTTGGGACCCCCAGGGGTACGAGCAGTACGTC.